This TCR beta chain comes out of a study of T cell repertoires and HLA-DP antigens. Whole-study results and caveats: Naive and memory CD4+ repertoires were not analysed separately.

Turning to this clone: Its antigen remains unidentified.

Untouched CD4+ T cells were bead-isolated from PBMC at 95% to 98% purity. The primer mix covered 54 TRBV segments and 13 TRBJ segments. Libraries were prepared by immunoSEQ multiplex PCR; TCRdb keeps only in-frame clonotypes and omits some of them. The sample contains about 120,000 clones, 80% to 95% of which appear only once. In germline, CDR1 is SGHVS, CDR2 FQNEAQ. Germline trimming cut 0 bases from V and 4 bases from J; bases unmatched to any gene: 13. There are 19 residues in the CDR3. The chain carries TRBV7-8 and TRBJ1-5; 9 positions agree with TRBD1. This clonotype was sampled from a woman between 18 and 30 years old in good health and CMV-seronegative. The specimen sequenced was CD4+ T cells from PBMCs. The CDR3 DNA reads TGTGCCAGCAGCTTAGCTTTCCGGGTACAGGGGGCGCCTAATCAGCCCCAGCATTTT. Amino acid sequence: CASSLAFRVQGAPNQPQHF.